This is a list of T cell receptor beta chains from one sample in a study of graft-versus-host responses after intestinal transplantation. Profiled with immunoSEQ multiplex PCR; TCRdb holds only in-frame clones, not every one. The sample yields about 9,800 clones, under 95% seen once. Sequenced material: PBMCs, taken just over 42 days after intestinal transplant. The receptors were gathered from a human patient who received an intestinal transplant, so some T cells may come from the graft donor. Each CDR3 is given with its conserved first and last residue. A D gene is named only where the DNA matches it firmly. The size entry is marked missing in some rows and otherwise reads once, few, many or a size class.

d_gene	j_gene	v_gene	abundance	CDR3aa	CDR3nt
TRBD2	TRBJ2-5	TRBV14	-	CASSQDWIAGGETQYF	TGTGCCAGCAGCCAAGATTGGATAGCGGGGGGAGAGACCCAGTACTTC
-	TRBJ1-6	TRBV9	-	CASSVGGSLDSPLHF	TGTGCCAGCAGCGTAGGGGGGTCCCTCGATTCACCCCTCCACTTT
TRBD1	TRBJ1-6	TRBV10-3	-	CAISLSGQGDSPLHF	TGTGCCATCAGTCTATCCGGACAGGGGGATTCACCCCTCCACTTT
-	TRBJ2-7	TRBV10-1	-	CATKSGTLYPYEQYF	TGCGCCACCAAATCCGGGACGCTTTACCCCTACGAGCAGTACTTC
TRBD2	TRBJ2-7	TRBV6-1	-	CASLRTSGSYEQYF	TGTGCCAGCCTCCGGACTAGCGGGAGTTACGAGCAGTACTTC
TRBD2	TRBJ2-7	TRBV5-4	once	CASSLDGLVLRYEQYF	TGTGCCAGCAGCTTGGATGGACTAGTTCTCCGCTACGAGCAGTACTTC
-	TRBJ1-2	TRBV6-1	-	CASSSSDSNYGYTF	TGTGCCAGCAGTTCCTCGGACAGTAACTATGGCTACACCTTC
TRBD1	TRBJ2-5	TRBV10-3	-	CATGQEQETQYF	TGTGCCACAGGACAGGAGCAAGAGACCCAGTACTTC
-	TRBJ1-2	TRBV7-3	-	CASSLTVPGNGYTF	TGTGCCAGCAGCTTAACGGTACCAGGGAATGGCTACACCTTC
TRBD1	TRBJ1-2	TRBV10-3	few	CAISASTGTGVIGYGYTF	TGTGCCATCAGTGCATCTACCGGGACAGGGGTTATAGGCTATGGCTACACCTTC
TRBD2	TRBJ2-1	TRBV29-1	-	CSVEFTPGLAEINEQFF	TGCAGCGTTGAGTTTACGCCGGGACTAGCGGAGATCAATGAGCAGTTCTTC
TRBD1	TRBJ1-2	TRBV13	-	CASSSGQGGGYTF	TGTGCCAGCAGCTCGGGACAGGGCGGTGGCTACACCTTC
TRBD2	TRBJ2-3	TRBV7-9	-	CASSRGGTDTQYF	TGTGCCAGCAGCCGGGGGGGCACAGATACGCAGTATTTT
TRBD2	TRBJ2-1	TRBV19	-	CAVKVGLAGGSSYNEQFF	TGTGCCGTTAAGGTGGGACTAGCGGGAGGAAGCTCCTACAATGAGCAGTTCTTC
TRBD2	TRBJ2-3	TRBV5-1	-	CASSLTSGSSDTQYF	TGCGCCAGCAGCTTGACTAGCGGGTCGTCAGATACGCAGTATTTT
-	TRBJ1-6	TRBV4-1	-	CASSPRQDSNSPLHF	TGCGCCAGCAGCCCACGACAGGATTCTAATTCACCCCTCCACTTT
TRBD2	TRBJ2-7	TRBV10-2	-	CASSEGGGRGDYEQYF	TGCGCCAGCAGTGAGGGGGGCGGGAGGGGGGACTACGAGCAGTACTTC
-	TRBJ2-2	TRBV21-1	few	CASSCSRQGVFHTGELFF	TGTGCCAGCAGCTGTTCTCGACAGGGCGTGTTTCACACCGGGGAGCTGTTTTTT
TRBD2	TRBJ2-1	TRBV12-5	-	CASGLVSGGIYNEQFF	TGTGCTAGTGGTTTGGTTAGCGGGGGGATATACAATGAGCAGTTCTTC
TRBD2	TRBJ2-2	TRBV11-3	-	CASSPRAGGPLMDTGELFF	TGTGCCAGCAGCCCAAGAGCGGGGGGGCCCCTGATGGACACCGGGGAGCTGTTTTTT
-	TRBJ1-5	TRBV7-9	-	CASSSGAYSNQPQHF	TGTGCCAGCAGCTCTGGGGCTTATAGCAATCAGCCCCAGCATTTT
-	TRBJ2-7	TRBV5-1	-	CASSSGGYEQYF	TGCGCCAGCAGCTCTGGGGGCTACGAGCAGTACTTC
-	TRBJ1-6	TRBV11-1	-	CASNSEGPFHF	TGTGCCAGCAACTCCGAGGGGCCTTTCCACTTT
-	TRBJ1-3	TRBV7-2	-	CASSLGRDGNTIYF	TGTGCCAGCAGCTTAGGCAGGGATGGAAACACCATATATTTT
TRBD1	TRBJ1-2	TRBV30	-	CAWSAGQGNNYGYTF	TGTGCCTGGAGTGCAGGACAGGGAAATAACTATGGCTACACCTTC
-	TRBJ2-7	TRBV5-6	few	CASSSGPTYEQYF	TGTGCCAGCAGCTCCGGTCCAACCTACGAGCAGTACTTC
-	TRBJ2-7	TRBV11-2	-	CASSGDSYEQYF	TGTGCCAGCAGCGGAGACAGCTACGAGCAGTACTTC
-	TRBJ1-4	TRBV2	few	CASSDMGLGEKLFF	TGTGCCAGCAGTGATATGGGGCTGGGTGAAAAACTGTTTTTT
TRBD1	TRBJ2-1	TRBV23-1	-	CASSQSSRQGKPSYNEQFF	TGCGCCAGCAGTCAATCCTCCCGACAGGGGAAGCCCTCCTACAATGAGCAGTTCTTC